Shown below are 27 T cell receptor beta chains from a single sample sequenced in a study of CD8 T cells in Susac syndrome. The authors reverse transcribed roughly 0.5 to 1 ug RNA with random hexamers. In TCRdb, the immunoSEQ multiplex PCR reads were re-called with MiXCR into one record per CDR3 protein. The table shows around 170,000 distinct CDR3 sequences, with 90% to 95% occurring only once. Sequences were obtained from CD8+ T cells from PBMCs. Receptor source: a human donor with multiple sclerosis.

This sequence joins TRBV7-9 and TRBJ2-3; 7 nucleotides align to TRBD2. This CDR3 region has 14 residues. V lost 4 bases, J lost 6 bases, and 7 bases stayed unmatched. From germline, CDR1 is SEHNR and CDR2 FQNEAQ (reference sequence). Written as DNA, the CDR3 is TGTGCCAGCAGCTGGGCGCGGGAGCGGGATACGCAGTATTTT. It translates to CASSWARERDTQYF. Combining the CDR3 with reference TRBV7-9 and TRBJ2-3 gives the whole variable domain DTGVSQNPRHKITKRGQNVTFRCDPISEHNRLYWYRQTLGQGPEFLTYFQNEAQLEKSRLLSDRFSAERPKGSFSTLEIQRTEQGDSAMYLCASSWARERDTQYFGPGTRLTVL.

This clonotype was recorded once. The CDR3, as DNA: TGTGCCAGCAGTTACGGACTTGGGGGGCACACTGAAGCTTTCTTT. It is translated as CASSYGLGGHTEAFF. The rearrangement joins TRBV6-5 to TRBJ1-1, with D perhaps matching TRBD1 (6 bases). Trimming pared 2 bases from V and 3 bases from J, leaving 13 bases between. Germline loops: CDR1 MNHEY, CDR2 SVGAGI. The CDR3 is made up of 15 amino acids.

The chain employs TRBV7-3 and TRBJ1-1; D might be TRBD1 (6 bases). The CDR3 totals 13 residues. V dropped 0 bases and J dropped 7 bases, with 9 bases sitting between them. CDR1 and CDR2 (germline): SGHTA, FQGTGA. The CDR3 region is CASSLTRGSEAFF. As DNA, the CDR3 is TGTGCCAGCAGCTTAACAAGGGGGAGTGAAGCTTTCTTT.

The rearrangement links TRBV19 to TRBJ2-2; a weak D match, TRBD1 (6 bases). The CDR3 length is 15 residues. Germline V gives CDR1 LNHDA, CDR2 SQIVND (reference sequence). The V and J ends lost 4 bases and 5 bases respectively, with 14 bases between them. The CDR3 DNA reads as TGTGCCAGTAGTACCCCCCGAAGGGGGACCGGGGAGCTGTTTTTT. Protein product: CASSTPRRGTGELFF.

This clonotype is a singleton in its sample. The genes are TRBV30 and TRBJ2-7, with D possibly being TRBD1 (5 bases). The CDR3 is 12 amino acids. Germline V CDR1 and CDR2: GTSNPN, SVGIG (reference sequence). Trimming took off 3 bases at V and 1 base at J, with 7 bases between the two ends. The CDR3 region is CAWRRQSYEQYF. The CDR3 DNA is TGTGCCTGGAGGCGACAGTCCTACGAGCAGTACTTC.

This clonotype was counted a single time. The rearrangement joins TRBV24-1 to TRBJ2-2, with 7 bases matching TRBD1. Per germline, CDR1 KGHDR and CDR2 SFDVKD. With 2 bases clipped from V and 7 bases from J, the junction kept 9 bases outside the gene matches. This CDR3 has 16 residues. The CDR3 protein is CATSDWRQGVGGELFF. The CDR3 DNA reads as TGTGCCACCAGTGATTGGAGGCAGGGGGTCGGCGGGGAGCTGTTTTTT.

The chain recombines TRBV30 with TRBJ2-1; unclear D gene. Between the trimmed V and J ends, which lost 4 bases and 0 bases, there was a span of 7 bases. CDR1 is GTSNPN and CDR2 is SVGIG in the germline V gene (reference sequence). This CDR3 contains 13 residues. The CDR3 loop is CAWTLDSYNEQFF. The CDR3 DNA reads TGTGCCTGGACCCTTGACTCCTACAATGAGCAGTTCTTC.

J is TRBJ2-7 and V is TRBV9; a possible D gene is TRBD1 (6 bases). Germline V gives CDR1 SGDLS, CDR2 YYNGEE. Trimming took off 4 bases at V and 2 bases at J, with 13 bases between the two ends. The CDR3 totals 14 residues. This CDR3 is CASSTRDNPYEQYF. The CDR3 bases are TGTGCCAGCAGCACCCGGGACAACCCCTACGAGCAGTACTTC.

The rearrangement uses TRBV12-3 or TRBV12-4 and TRBJ1-1; D is ambiguous. This CDR3 spans 12 amino acids. V was cut by 7 bases and J by 1 base, with 7 bases left in between. The DNA for the CDR3 is TGTGCCAGCATCCTTGGGAACACTGAAGCTTTCTTT. This encodes CASILGNTEAFF.

This clonotype was observed a handful of times. V is TRBV20-1 and J is TRBJ2-1, with 10 nucleotides matching TRBD2. V gave up 0 bases and J gave up 8 bases; unmatched junction bases: 7. CDR1 DFQATT and CDR2 SNEGSKA come from the germline V gene (reference sequence). This CDR3 comprises 15 residues. CDR3: CSARDLASGSDEQFF. The DNA for the CDR3 is TGCAGTGCTAGAGATCTGGCTAGCGGGAGCGATGAGCAGTTCTTC.

This chain joins TRBV9 and TRBJ2-7; D is tentatively TRBD1 or TRBD2 (7 bases each). V dropped 4 bases and J dropped 2 bases, with 16 bases sitting between them. The CDR3 runs to 15 residues. Per the germline V gene, CDR1 is SGDLS and CDR2 is YYNGEE. Written as DNA, the CDR3 is TGTGCCAGCAGCCCAGGGGGGGGCAGGGCCTACGAGCAGTACTTC. The encoded protein is CASSPGGGRAYEQYF.

CDR3 DNA sequence: TGCGCCAGCAGCCAAGATGGGGCAGGGAGTCAAGAGACCCAGTACTTC. Its translation is CASSQDGAGSQETQYF. The V call is TRBV4-1, the J call TRBJ2-5; D is perhaps TRBD1 or TRBD2 (5 bases each). V shed 0 bases and J shed 2 bases, with 13 bases lying between them. The CDR3 has 16 amino acids. The V gene's germline CDR1 is MGHRA and CDR2 YSYEKL.

The chain combines TRBV7-2 with TRBJ2-7; 9 bases fit TRBD1. The length of the CDR3 is 15 residues. The junction had 10 bases not matched to a gene; V was cut back by 4 bases and J by 6 bases. Germline loops: CDR1 SGHTA, CDR2 FQGNSA. Here the CDR3 DNA reads TGTGCCAGCAGCTCCTCCGGGACAGGGAGGAGCGAGCAGTACTTC. Translated, it gives CASSSSGTGRSEQYF.

The V call is TRBV11-2, the J call TRBJ2-7; 7 bases match TRBD1. V shed 4 bases, J shed 2 bases, and the junction held 11 bases outside the gene matches. Germline V CDR1 and CDR2: SGHAT, FQNNGV. CDR3 length: 16 amino acids. The CDR3 spells CASSSQPGQLAYEQYF. The CDR3 DNA reads as TGTGCCAGCAGCTCGCAGCCGGGACAGCTTGCCTACGAGCAGTACTTC.

This clonotype was observed once. The chain combines TRBV20-1 with TRBJ2-7, with 10 bases identical to TRBD1. Looked up from germline, CDR1 is DFQATT and CDR2 is SNEGSKA (reference sequence). The CDR3 loop spans 13 amino acids. V dropped 6 bases and J dropped 5; count of bases not matched to a gene: 7. CDR3 residues: CSAEGQGDNEQYF. In DNA, the CDR3 is TGCAGTGCCGAAGGACAGGGGGACAACGAGCAGTACTTC.

The rearrangement joins TRBV27 to TRBJ1-1; 10 positions agree with TRBD1. CDR1 and CDR2 (germline): MNHEY, SMNVEV (reference sequence). Trimming cost V 7 bases and J 6 bases; bases outside gene matches: 5. The CDR3 is 13 amino acids. The CDR3 loop reads CASKTTGGSEAFF. The CDR3 region has the DNA TGTGCCAGCAAAACGACAGGGGGCTCTGAAGCTTTCTTT.

The table lists this clonotype with a few counts. J is TRBJ2-1 and V is TRBV11-2, with D unresolved. From germline, CDR1 is SGHAT and CDR2 FQNNGV. The CDR3 sequence is 9 residues long. The V end lost 8 bases, the J end lost 9 bases, and 5 bases lay between the germline ends. The CDR3 sequence: CASSSEQFF. CDR3 nucleotide sequence: TGTGCCAGCTCGAGTGAGCAGTTCTTC.

The chain combines TRBV4-1 with TRBJ1-2; weak D call: TRBD1 (5 bases). The germline gives CDR1 MGHRA, CDR2 YSYEKL. V was trimmed by 6 bases and J by 4 bases, leaving 18 bases between them. The CDR3 length is 15 residues. CDR3 sequence: CASSLAEGRLYGYTF. CDR3 bases: TGCGCCAGCAGTCTAGCGGAGGGGAGGCTCTATGGCTACACCTTC.

This clonotype is a singleton in its sample. This chain connects TRBV9 to TRBJ2-1; 10 bases line up with TRBD2. V lost 3 bases, J lost 8 bases, and 8 bases stayed unmatched. This CDR3 region has 15 residues. Germline V lookup: CDR1 SGDLS, CDR2 YYNGEE. The DNA of the CDR3 is TGTGCCAGCAGCGCAAGCGGGAGGGTGTTCGATGAGCAGTTCTTC. This encodes CASSASGRVFDEQFF.

This clonotype was observed once. This chain links TRBV9 with TRBJ2-7, with a tentative D call TRBD2 (6 bases). Germline V CDR1 and CDR2: SGDLS, YYNGEE. V dropped 0 bases and J dropped 6 bases, with 13 bases sitting between them. The CDR3 consists of 14 residues. The CDR3 coding sequence is TGTGCCAGCAGCGTAGGAGTTTCGGGGGTCGAGCAGTACTTC. This sequence encodes CASSVGVSGVEQYF.

This clonotype has only a few counts. This chain connects TRBV20-1 to TRBJ2-2; TRBD2 aligns across 13 bases. V trimming: 6 bases; J trimming: 1 base; junction bases outside the gene matches: 2. The CDR3 covers 15 residues. CDR1 and CDR2 from the germline V gene are DFQATT and SNEGSKA (reference sequence). The CDR3 sequence is CSARLAGGNTGELFF. CDR3 bases: TGCAGTGCAAGACTAGCGGGAGGGAACACCGGGGAGCTGTTTTTT.

V gene TRBV25-1 combines with J gene TRBJ2-2; D unresolved. Germline CDR1 reads MGHDK; CDR2 reads SYGVNS. Trimming removed 5 bases at V and 4 bases at J, with 14 bases between. This CDR3 region has 15 residues. The CDR3 nucleotides read TGTGCCAGCAGTTTTTGGCCCCGTGGCACCGGGGAGCTGTTTTTT. This sequence encodes CASSFWPRGTGELFF.

The chain combines TRBV9 with TRBJ1-2, with 8 positions matching TRBD1. The CDR3 loop spans 15 amino acids. V was clipped by 3 bases and J by 5 bases; unmatched bases: 9. Germline lookup yields CDR1 SGDLS and CDR2 YYNGEE. DNA of the CDR3: TGTGCCAGCAGCGCTCCCGGGACAGGAAGATATGGCTACACCTTC. It codes for CASSAPGTGRYGYTF.

The chain links TRBV25-1 to TRBJ1-1; tentative D call: TRBD1 (5 bases). V lost 6 bases and J lost 3, with 11 bases in between. Germline CDR1 is MGHDK and CDR2 is SYGVNS. This CDR3 has 13 amino acids. CDR3 coding DNA: TGTGCCAGCAGGGGGGGACCGCACACTGAAGCTTTCTTT. Residues: CASRGGPHTEAFF.

The rearrangement uses TRBV5-4 and TRBJ2-1; the D gene is possibly TRBD2 (5 bases). Between the trimmed V and J ends, which lost 2 bases and 6 bases, there was a span of 18 bases. The CDR3 covers 16 residues. CDR1 and CDR2 (germline): SGHNT, YYREEE (reference sequence). The CDR3 coding sequence is TGTGCCAGCAGCTTAGTACCGGCCCACGGGATCAATGAGCAGTTCTTC. It yields the protein CASSLVPAHGINEQFF.

This rearrangement joins TRBV6-1 to TRBJ2-1, with TRBD1 as a possible D gene (5 bases). The germline V and J ends were trimmed by 7 bases and 10 bases, with 11 bases remaining between them. Germline loops: CDR1 MNHNS, CDR2 SASEGT. The CDR3 spans 11 residues. CDR3 amino acids: CASNQGREQFF. For the CDR3, the DNA is TGTGCCAGCAACCAGGGTAGGGAGCAGTTCTTC.

V usage is TRBV9 and J usage is TRBJ2-7; 12 bases are a match to TRBD2. The CDR3 loop spans 14 amino acids. Germline trimming cut 6 bases from V and 4 bases from J; bases unmatched to any gene: 5. Germline CDR1 reads SGDLS; CDR2 reads YYNGEE. This chain's CDR3 is CASNTGLAGYEQYF. CDR3 nucleotides: TGTGCCAGCAATACCGGACTAGCGGGGTACGAGCAGTACTTC.